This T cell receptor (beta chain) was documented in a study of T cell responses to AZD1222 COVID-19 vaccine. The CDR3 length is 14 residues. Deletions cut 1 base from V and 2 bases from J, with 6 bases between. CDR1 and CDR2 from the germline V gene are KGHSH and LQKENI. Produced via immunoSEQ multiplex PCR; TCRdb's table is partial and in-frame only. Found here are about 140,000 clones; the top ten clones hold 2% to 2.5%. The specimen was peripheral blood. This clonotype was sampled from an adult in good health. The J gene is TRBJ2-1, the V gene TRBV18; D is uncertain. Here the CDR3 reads CASSPQRTYNEQFF. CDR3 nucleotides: TGTGCCAGCTCACCACAACGAACCTACAATGAGCAGTTCTTC.